This TCR beta chain comes out of a study of T-cell memory formation after mild COVID-19. Study details: TCR clusters were mostly donor specific.

General observations from the study: Day 15 to 85 contracting clones showed balanced CD4/CD8; later expanders leaned CD4+.

In the case of this clonotype: Its antigen is unidentified.

Researchers used 5'RACE with constant-segment primers to make TCR alpha and TCR beta cDNA libraries that carry sample barcodes and UMIs. TCRdb fed the 5' RACE reads into MiXCR, producing one record per CDR3 protein. The data contain under 50,000 distinct CDR3 sequences, 25% to 35% of them singletons. The V gene end was trimmed by 6 bases and the J gene end by 6 bases; junction bases not matched to a gene: 9. This CDR3 contains 14 residues. Germline CDR1 reads DFQATT; CDR2 reads SNEGSKA (reference sequence). The clonotype originates from a man younger than 35 who had mild COVID-19 (a few samples of this study predate the infection). Cell type and time point are not known. Specimen: PBMCs or a T cell subset sorted from them (not recorded which). The chain has TRBV20-1 and TRBJ1-2, with 11 bases aligning to TRBD1. CDR3 amino acids: CSAKDRDRGNGYTF. CDR3 in DNA: TGCAGTGCCAAAGACCGGGACAGGGGGAATGGCTACACCTTC.